Here is one T cell receptor (beta chain) with its context. Its antigen is not identified. The data stem from a study of cytomegalovirus exposure and HLA in healthy donors. General study results and limits: A later analysis linked a missense variant in DCLRE1C to the trimming of TCR beta V and J genes. Roughly uniform depth of sequencing across donors was assumed in presence/absence analyses.

PCR primers comprised 60 Vbeta and 13 Jbeta primers. Assay: immunoSEQ multiplex PCR; the TCRdb copy retains only in-frame clones and omits some. Of roughly 150,000 clones in the sample, roughly four fifths are singletons; the top ten hold roughly 2%. The CDR3 extends over 15 amino acids. Trimming took 0 bases from V and 9 from J; bases not matched to a gene: 7. Germline V gives CDR1 LGHNA, CDR2 YNFKEQ. The material sequenced was PBMCs. V gene TRBV4-2 combines with J gene TRBJ2-1; TRBD2 matches at 8 bases. This receptor was obtained from a man aged 25 to 45 in good health and CMV-seronegative. The CDR3 sequence is CASSQDMELAGEQFF. Written as DNA, the CDR3 is TGTGCCAGCAGCCAAGATATGGAGCTAGCGGGTGAGCAGTTCTTC.